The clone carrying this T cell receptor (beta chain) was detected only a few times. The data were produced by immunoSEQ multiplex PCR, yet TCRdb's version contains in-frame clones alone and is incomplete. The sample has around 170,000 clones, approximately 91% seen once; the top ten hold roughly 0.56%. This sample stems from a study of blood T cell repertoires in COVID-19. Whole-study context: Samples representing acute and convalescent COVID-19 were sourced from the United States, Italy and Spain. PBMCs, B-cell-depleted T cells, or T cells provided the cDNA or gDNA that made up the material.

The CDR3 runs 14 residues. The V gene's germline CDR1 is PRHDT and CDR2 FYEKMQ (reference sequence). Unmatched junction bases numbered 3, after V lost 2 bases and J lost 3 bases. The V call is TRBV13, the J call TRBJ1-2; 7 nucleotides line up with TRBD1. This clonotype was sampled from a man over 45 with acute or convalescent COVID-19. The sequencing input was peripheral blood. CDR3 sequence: CASSLLTGDYGYTF. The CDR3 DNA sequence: TGTGCCAGCAGCTTACTAACAGGGGACTATGGCTACACCTTC.